This entry lists 21 T cell receptor beta chains sequenced from one sample in a study of shared clonotypes between healthy human individuals. Generated by immunoSEQ multiplex PCR, the TCRdb table keeps only in-frame clones and is missing some. In the table there are about 1 million clones, 65% to 80% of which are singletons. The source material was memory CD4+ T cells sorted from blood. Documented subset: CD45RA-negative fraction. Receptors originate from a man younger than 35 in good health.

This chain connects TRBV11-2 to TRBJ1-3; possibly TRBD1 for D (6 bases). Trimming left V 3 bases short and J 0 bases short, with 15 bases between. This CDR3 comprises 17 residues. Per germline, CDR1 SGHAT and CDR2 FQNNGV. The CDR3 region has the DNA TGTGCCAGCAGCTTCTCTTGGACAGCTTCCTCTGGAAACACCATATATTTT. Its translation: CASSFSWTASSGNTIYF.

The rearrangement uses TRBV6-6 and TRBJ1-2, with TRBD1 as a possible D gene (5 bases). From germline, CDR1 is MNHNY and CDR2 SVGAGI (reference sequence). This CDR3 has 13 residues. With 6 bases removed from V and 6 bases from J, the gap between germline ends came to 14 bases. The CDR3 spells CASSLGRTHGYTF. The CDR3 DNA reads TGTGCCAGCAGCCTGGGACGGACCCATGGCTACACCTTC.

This clone was detected only a few times. The gene calls are TRBV7-9 and TRBJ1-5; 8 positions match TRBD1. Trimming removed 7 bases from V and 4 bases from J; junction bases left unmatched: 6. This CDR3 comprises 14 residues. In germline, CDR1 is SEHNR, CDR2 FQNEAQ (reference sequence). The CDR3 DNA reads TGTGCCAGCACAGGACAGGGATCGAATCAGCCCCAGCATTTT. Translated, it gives CASTGQGSNQPQHF.

The J gene is TRBJ1-5, the V gene TRBV7-9; 8 bases fit TRBD1. Germline V CDR1 and CDR2: SEHNR, FQNEAQ (reference sequence). The J segment lost 1 base and the V segment lost 4 bases, leaving 3 bases of the junction unmatched. The CDR3 is made up of 15 amino acids. The CDR3 DNA follows: TGTGCCAGCAGCTCAGGGGGCAGAAGCAATCAGCCCCAGCATTTT. Its translation is CASSSGGRSNQPQHF.

The chain links TRBV28 to TRBJ1-2, with 7 nucleotides matching TRBD1. This CDR3 is 13 amino acids long. Germline lookup yields CDR1 MDHEN and CDR2 SYDVKM. The V segment lost 5 bases and the J segment 7 bases; nucleotides outside the gene matches: 7. The CDR3 loop is CASSEDRVSGYTF. Written as DNA, the CDR3 is TGTGCCAGCAGTGAAGACAGGGTCAGTGGCTACACCTTC.

As to this clone: The identical CDR3 is also encoded by other nucleotide sequences in the sample. The J gene is TRBJ1-3, the V gene TRBV30; weak D call: TRBD1 (5 bases). Trimming cost V 2 bases and J 1 base, with 6 bases left between them. The CDR3 covers 13 residues. Germline values: CDR1 GTSNPN, CDR2 SVGIG (reference sequence). CDR3 loop: CAWSRGSGNTIYF. CDR3 bases: TGTGCCTGGAGTAGGGGATCTGGAAACACCATATATTTT.

This clone was found once. This chain connects TRBV7-2 to TRBJ2-7; D possibly matches TRBD1 or TRBD2 (5 bases each). With 1 base removed from V and 7 bases from J, the gap between germline ends came to 14 bases. The length of the CDR3 is 14 residues. Germline V gene lookup returns CDR1 SGHTA and CDR2 FQGNSA. The CDR3 nucleotides read TGTGCCAGCAGCTTAGGCGGAGGCAGGGAAGAGCAGTACTTC. Translated, it gives CASSLGGGREEQYF.

The chain carries TRBV6-6 and TRBJ2-1; 11 bases fit TRBD2. V lost 5 bases and J lost 6; bases outside the gene matches: 3. The CDR3 totals 14 residues. Germline CDR1 is MNHNY and CDR2 is SVGAGI (reference sequence). The CDR3 reads CASSLGLAVNEQFF. The CDR3 bases are TGTGCCAGCAGTCTGGGACTAGCGGTCAATGAGCAGTTCTTC.

On this clone: This sequence is one base from a far larger clone and is likely a read error. V is TRBV28 and J is TRBJ1-5; D uncertain. The V gene's germline CDR1 is MDHEN and CDR2 SYDVKM. The CDR3 loop spans 14 amino acids. CDR3 loop: CTSSLDRGNQPQHF. For the CDR3, the DNA is TGTACCAGCAGTCTGGATCGCGGTAATCAGCCCCAGCATTTT. Combining the CDR3 with reference TRBV28 and TRBJ1-5 gives the whole variable domain DVKVTQSSRYLVKRTGEKVFLECVQDMDHENMFWYRQDPGLGLRLIYFSYDVKMKEKGDIPEGYSVSREKKERFSLILESASTNQTSMYLCTSSLDRGNQPQHFGDGTRLSIL.

The V gene is TRBV5-4, the J gene TRBJ2-3; possible D gene TRBD2, 5 bases. The CDR3 is 16 residues long. Germline V gene sequence: CDR1 SGHNT, CDR2 YYREEE (reference sequence). V shed 4 bases and J shed 2 bases, with 17 bases lying between them. DNA for the CDR3: TGTGCCAGCAGCCAAGGCACTAGAAGTTACACAGATACGCAGTATTTT. Amino acids: CASSQGTRSYTDTQYF.

V gene TRBV18 combines with J gene TRBJ1-5; D is uncertain. The CDR3 has 13 amino acids. Germline V CDR1 and CDR2: KGHSH, LQKENI. Trimming took 2 bases from V and 5 from J, leaving 7 bases between them. Here the CDR3 DNA reads TGTGCCAGCTCACCATTAAAGGATCAGCCCCAGCATTTT. Translated, it gives CASSPLKDQPQHF. Full variable domain (rest looked up from reference TRBV18 and TRBJ1-5): NAGVMQNPRHLVRRRGQEARLRCSPMKGHSHVYWYRQLPEEGLKFMVYLQKENIIDESGMPKERFSAEFPKEGPSILRIQQVVRGDSAAYFCASSPLKDQPQHFGDGTRLSIL.

The chain uses TRBV2 and TRBJ2-7; D remains ambiguous. CDR3 size: 15 residues. CDR1 SNHLY and CDR2 FYNNEI come from the germline V gene. V was cut by 3 bases and J by 2 bases, with 14 bases left in between. CDR3 sequence: CASSEFGRSPYEQYF. CDR3 bases: TGTGCCAGCAGTGAGTTCGGCAGGTCCCCCTACGAGCAGTACTTC.

This rearrangement joins TRBV2 to TRBJ1-2, with D unresolved. Germline V gives CDR1 SNHLY, CDR2 FYNNEI. The CDR3 contains 13 residues. V shed 2 bases and J shed 8 bases, with 12 bases lying between them. The CDR3 DNA is TGTGCCAGCAGTGAACTTGGAAGTGGGGGCTACACCTTC. Amino acids: CASSELGSGGYTF.

This rearrangement joins TRBV2 to TRBJ1-4, with 8 nucleotides matching TRBD1. The CDR3 is 14 residues long. Germline CDR1 reads SNHLY; CDR2 reads FYNNEI. Trimming at V came to 7 bases and at J to 3 bases, leaving 4 bases not matched to a gene. CDR3 sequence reads: CASTATGANEKLFF. The CDR3 DNA reads as TGTGCCAGCACGGCGACAGGGGCTAATGAAAAACTGTTTTTT.

The table lists this clone with a few counts. This sequence joins TRBV10-3 and TRBJ1-4; 7 positions match TRBD1. Germline V gene data show CDR1 as ENHRY and CDR2 as SYGVKD. The length of the CDR3 is 16 residues. V trimming: 2 bases; J trimming: 3 bases; junction bases outside the gene matches: 6. CDR3 in DNA: TGTGCCATCAGTGAGACAGGGGTGAACTCTAATGAAAAACTGTTTTTT. Translated, it gives CAISETGVNSNEKLFF.

This clone was counted a single time. This chain links TRBV5-6 with TRBJ2-4; no firm D call. The V gene lost 1 base and the J gene lost 2 bases, with 1 base spanning the gap. This CDR3 has 12 residues. Germline V gene data show CDR1 as SGHDT and CDR2 as YYEEEE. The chain's CDR3 is CASSLSKNIQYF. CDR3 coding DNA: TGTGCCAGCAGCTTGTCCAAAAACATTCAGTACTTC.

This clone was detected many times. CDR3 nucleotides: TGTGCCAGCAAGGACACCCGACAGAACACTGAAGCTTTCTTT. Protein product: CASKDTRQNTEAFF. The chain combines TRBV2 with TRBJ1-1, with D maybe TRBD1 (5 bases). Trimming took 7 bases from V and 1 from J, leaving 13 bases between them. Germline CDR1 SNHLY, CDR2 FYNNEI. The CDR3 has 14 residues.

This chain uses TRBV2 with TRBJ2-4; no clear D. V gave up 2 bases and J gave up 9 bases, with 11 bases separating them. The CDR3 consists of 13 residues. CDR1 is SNHLY, CDR2 FYNNEI, per germline. The CDR3 reads CASSEHDFLIQYF. DNA of the CDR3: TGTGCCAGCAGTGAACATGACTTTCTCATTCAGTACTTC. Complete variable domain (other parts from reference TRBV2 and TRBJ2-4): EPEVTQTPSHQVTQMGQEVILRCVPISNHLYFYWYRQILGQKVEFLVSFYNNEISEKSEIFDDQFSVERPDGSNFTLKIRSTKLEDSAMYFCASSEHDFLIQYFGAGTRLSVL.

This clone came up a few times. The chain combines TRBV2 with TRBJ2-2; D might be TRBD1 (6 bases). With 6 bases removed from V and 4 bases from J, the gap between germline ends came to 15 bases. From germline, CDR1 is SNHLY and CDR2 FYNNEI. This CDR3 has 15 residues. CDR3 sequence: CASSVLGQSTGELFF. The CDR3 DNA is TGTGCCAGCAGCGTCCTCGGACAGTCCACCGGGGAGCTGTTTTTT.

This clone was observed a few times. The CDR3 nucleotides are TGTGCCAGCAGCTTAAACGAAGCAGAAGAGCAGTACTTC. Encoded protein: CASSLNEAEEQYF. V gene TRBV14 combines with J gene TRBJ2-7, with D unresolved. Between the trimmed V and J ends, which lost 5 bases and 7 bases, there was a span of 15 bases. This CDR3 has 13 residues. Germline CDR1 and CDR2: SGHDN and FVKESK.

The rearrangement uses TRBV4-1 and TRBJ1-2; TRBD1 is a possible D gene (6 bases). CDR1 MGHRA and CDR2 YSYEKL come from the germline V gene. V lost 0 bases, J lost 7 bases, and 30 bases lay in between. The CDR3 runs 20 residues. This chain's CDR3 is CASSQESGIFAEGGGRGYTF. The CDR3 DNA reads TGCGCCAGCAGCCAAGAATCGGGGATTTTTGCCGAGGGGGGAGGGCGTGGCTACACCTTC.